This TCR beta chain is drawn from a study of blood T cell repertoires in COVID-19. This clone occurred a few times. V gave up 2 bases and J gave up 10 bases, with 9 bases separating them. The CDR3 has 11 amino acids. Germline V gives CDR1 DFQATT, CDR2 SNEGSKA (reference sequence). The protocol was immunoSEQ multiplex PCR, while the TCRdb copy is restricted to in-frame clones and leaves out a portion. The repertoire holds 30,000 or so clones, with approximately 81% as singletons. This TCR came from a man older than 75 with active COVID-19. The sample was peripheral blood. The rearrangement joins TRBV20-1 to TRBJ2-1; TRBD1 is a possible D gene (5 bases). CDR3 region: CSARSGHEQFF. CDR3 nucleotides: TGCAGTGCTAGATCAGGGCACGAGCAGTTCTTC.